Sequencing of this T cell receptor beta chain was carried out in a study of T-cell reconstitution after alpha-beta-depleted transplantation in children. This CDR3 is built from 20 residues. J lost 0 bases, V lost 4 bases, and 10 bases had no gene match. The germline gives CDR1 KGHDR, CDR2 SFDVKD. This clonotype was recorded many times. Unique molecular identifiers featured in how the TCRbeta library was prepared. TCRdb re-analysed the PCR reads in MiXCR, keeping a single row per CDR3 protein. Seen here are hundreds of thousands of distinct CDR3 sequences, roughly 10% observed once, and the top ten hold over 5%.

Sample: PBMCs from the stem cell graft donor, taken from the stem cell graft. This clonotype was sampled from a human donor who donated a stem cell graft to a child with acute lymphoblastic leukemia. The chain combines TRBV24-1 with TRBJ2-1; 14 bases map to TRBD2. CDR3: CATSDPSTSGGASSYNEQFF. The CDR3, as DNA: TGTGCCACCAGTGACCCATCGACTAGCGGGGGGGCGAGCTCCTACAATGAGCAGTTCTTC.